The 5 T cell receptor beta chains below come from one sample, sequenced in a study of blood T cell repertoires in COVID-19. Profiling relied on immunoSEQ multiplex PCR, and the TCRdb table lists in-frame clones only, not all of them. The sample includes about 360,000 clones, 70% to 90% seen only once; the top ten take roughly 6.6%. What was sequenced was peripheral blood. The receptors derive from an older woman with COVID-19, enrolled during active disease.

The rearrangement joins TRBV11-3 to TRBJ1-1; 8 nucleotides agree with TRBD1. Looked up from germline, CDR1 is SGHNT and CDR2 is YENEEA. The CDR3 extends over 18 amino acids. V was clipped by 3 bases and J by 2 bases; unmatched bases: 14. The CDR3 sequence is CASSFMVGTGGANTEAFF. Written as DNA, the CDR3 is TGTGCCAGCAGCTTCATGGTCGGAACAGGGGGGGCTAACACTGAAGCTTTCTTT.

This chain connects TRBV19 to TRBJ1-5, with 8 bases lining up with TRBD1. The junction had 3 bases not matched to a gene; V was cut back by 5 bases and J by 3 bases. The length of the CDR3 is 14 residues. Germline CDR1 and CDR2: LNHDA and SQIVND (reference sequence). The chain's CDR3 is CASSPGGLNQPQHF. CDR3 DNA: TGTGCCAGTAGTCCAGGGGGCCTCAATCAGCCCCAGCATTTT.

The chain recombines TRBV6-2 or TRBV6-3 with TRBJ2-7; D not resolved. CDR1 and CDR2 from the germline V gene are MNHEY and SVGEGT. V was shortened by 2 bases and J by 7 bases, with 6 bases between the two germline ends. The CDR3 totals 11 residues. CDR3: CASSYEAEQYF. In DNA form, the CDR3 reads TGTGCCAGCAGTTACGAAGCGGAGCAGTACTTC.

This clone came up a few times. The chain is built from TRBV6-6 and TRBJ1-2, with TRBD1 as a possible D gene (6 bases). Trimming shortened V by 8 bases and J by 4 bases, and 23 bases separated the two germline ends. The CDR3 has 16 amino acids. The germline gives CDR1 MNHNY, CDR2 SVGAGI (reference sequence). As DNA, the CDR3 is TGTGCCAGCGCTCCGGGACAAGGGGGTGTAGGCTATGGCTACACCTTC. It translates to CASAPGQGGVGYGYTF.

Only a few counts were recorded for this clone. This sequence joins TRBV11-3 and TRBJ1-1, with 7 positions matching TRBD1. Germline-derived CDR1 and CDR2 are SGHNT and YENEEA. The V gene end was trimmed by 9 bases and the J gene end by 0 bases; junction bases not matched to a gene: 4. The CDR3 sequence is 13 residues long. The chain's CDR3 is CAREGQMNTEAFF. As DNA, the CDR3 is TGTGCCAGGGAGGGACAGATGAACACTGAAGCTTTCTTT.